A selection of T cell receptor beta chains follows, all from one sample in a study of T cell repertoires in cytomegalovirus infection. TCRdb independently ran MiXCR on the reads; one entry per CDR3 protein. In the table there are 500,000 to 600,000 distinct CDR3 sequences, more than 15% of which are singletons. Sequencing was performed on CD8+ T cells from PBMCs. The receptors here all came from a human donor in good health (CMV status not recorded). Some clones in this sample may be carry-over from other donors' samples. The CDR3 runs from the conserved cysteine through the conserved F or W. Fields, in order: V gene, D gene, J gene, clone size, CDR3 protein, CDR3 DNA. The D gene is left open where the match is weak. The listing skips clone size in some rows; elsewhere it reads once, few, many or a size class.

>TRBV6-6|NA|TRBJ1-1|NA
CASGIQAPPGGKAFF
TGTGCCAGCGGCATACAGGCCCCACCGGGCGGAAAAGCTTTCTTT
>TRBV27|TRBD2|TRBJ2-2|NA
CASSFGLGRTGELFF
TGTGCCAGCAGTTTCGGACTAGGTCGGACCGGGGAGCTGTTTTTT
>TRBV27|TRBD1|TRBJ2-1|NA
CASSWRGGRWNEQFF
TGTGCCAGCAGTTGGAGAGGGGGCAGGTGGAATGAGCAGTTCTTC
>TRBV20-1|TRBD2|TRBJ2-3|few
CSARDPLTSGQTDTQYF
TGCAGTGCTAGAGATCCCCTAACTAGCGGCCAAACAGATACGCAGTATTTT
>TRBV6-1|NA|TRBJ2-2|NA
CASHRTYTGELFF
TGTGCCAGCCACCGGACCTACACCGGGGAGCTGTTTTTT
>TRBV20-1|NA|TRBJ2-1|many
CSPKRGTTNEQFF
TGCAGTCCAAAGAGGGGGACTACCAATGAGCAGTTCTTC
>TRBV9|TRBD2|TRBJ2-7|NA
CASSVEASGGYEQYF
TGTGCCAGCAGCGTAGAGGCTAGCGGGGGTTACGAGCAGTACTTC
>TRBV27|NA|TRBJ1-2|few
CASSVLAGHNYGYTF
TGTGCCAGCAGTGTACTTGCGGGACACAACTATGGCTACACCTTC
>TRBV27|NA|TRBJ2-7|NA
CASSFGGTPHEQYF
TGTGCCAGCAGTTTCGGCGGGACGCCCCACGAGCAGTACTTC
>TRBV27|NA|TRBJ2-1|many
CASIGHEQFF
TGTGCCAGCATTGGTCATGAGCAGTTCTTC
>TRBV12-3/TRBV12-4|TRBD2|TRBJ2-2|many
CASSRSARLAGVTGELFF
TGTGCCAGCAGTAGATCAGCGAGACTAGCGGGAGTAACCGGGGAGCTGTTTTTT
>TRBV4-2|TRBD2|TRBJ2-1|many
CASSPKLAGNLWNEQFF
TGTGCCAGCAGCCCGAAACTAGCGGGCAATCTTTGGAATGAGCAGTTCTTC
>TRBV6-5|NA|TRBJ2-7|NA
CASSGWEDQYDQYF
TGTGCAAGCAGTGGATGGGAGGACCAATACGATCAGTACTTC
>TRBV6-1|NA|TRBJ1-1|many
CASSLAYGTSPMNTEAFF
TGTGCCAGCAGTTTGGCATACGGGACTTCACCCATGAACACTGAAGCTTTCTTT
>TRBV25-1|NA|TRBJ2-7|few
CASSELPYEQYF
TGTGCCAGCAGTGAACTACCCTACGAGCAGTACTTC
>TRBV6-5|NA|TRBJ1-1|NA
CASSYLLSGRDTEAFF
TGTGCCAGCAGTTACCTCCTATCGGGGAGGGACACTGAAGCTTTCTTT
>TRBV12-3/TRBV12-4|TRBD1|TRBJ1-2|NA
CASSSGGEGYTF
TGTGCCAGCAGTTCAGGGGGTGAAGGCTACACCTTC
>TRBV4-1|NA|TRBJ2-1|NA
CASSQDWGAEGYNEQFF
TGTGCCAGCAGCCAAGACTGGGGGGCGGAAGGGTACAATGAGCAGTTCTTC
>TRBV5-6|NA|TRBJ2-5|NA
CASSLVAGEVRETQYF
TGTGCCAGCAGCTTGGTTGCAGGGGAGGTCCGAGAGACCCAGTACTTC
>TRBV7-9|TRBD1|TRBJ2-5|many
CASQDRVNLLQETQYF
TGTGCCAGCCAGGACAGGGTAAACCTCCTCCAAGAGACCCAGTACTTC
>TRBV28|NA|TRBJ1-5|NA
CATRRQGFGQPQHF
TGTGCCACCCGGAGGCAGGGGTTTGGCCAGCCCCAGCATTTT
>TRBV10-3|NA|TRBJ1-1|many
CAISDGHTEAFF
TGTGCCATCAGTGACGGGCACACTGAAGCTTTCTTT
>TRBV6-1|NA|TRBJ2-3|many
CASVPTGPYTDTQYF
TGTGCCAGCGTTCCGACAGGTCCTTACACAGATACGCAGTATTTT
>TRBV7-9|NA|TRBJ1-1|few
CASSPGAWTEAFF
TGTGCCAGCAGCCCGGGCGCGTGGACTGAAGCTTTCTTT
>TRBV3-1|TRBD2|TRBJ2-1|few
CASSQEVGTSYEQFF
TGTGCCAGCAGCCAAGAGGTTGGGACTAGCTATGAGCAGTTCTTC
>TRBV5-1|TRBD1|TRBJ2-4|NA
CASSGGQGAYIQYF
TGCGCCAGCAGCGGGGGACAGGGGGCATACATTCAGTACTTC
>TRBV6-5|NA|TRBJ1-6|few
CASSYAEGIPPLHF
TGTGCCAGCAGTTATGCGGAAGGGATCCCACCCCTCCACTTT
>TRBV20-1|TRBD2|TRBJ2-1|few
CSAMLAGGPSYNEQFF
TGCAGTGCTATGCTAGCGGGAGGTCCCTCCTACAATGAGCAGTTCTTC
>TRBV7-8|NA|TRBJ2-3|many
CASSLASGVTDTQYF
TGTGCCAGCAGCTTAGCTAGCGGTGTGACAGATACGCAGTATTTT
>TRBV9|NA|TRBJ1-3|NA
CASSGQNTIYF
TGTGCCAGCAGCGGCCAGAACACCATATATTTT
>TRBV20-1|TRBD1|TRBJ1-5|many
CSARSGTENQPQHF
TGCAGTGCTAGGTCCGGGACAGAGAATCAGCCCCAGCATTTT
>TRBV7-2|TRBD2|TRBJ2-2|many
CASSLGPGLAGELFF
TGTGCCAGCAGCTTAGGCCCGGGACTAGCCGGGGAGCTGTTTTTT
>TRBV7-8|NA|TRBJ1-4|many
CASSLARAESEKLFF
TGTGCCAGCAGCTTAGCGCGGGCAGAATCTGAAAAACTGTTTTTT
>TRBV9|TRBD1|TRBJ2-5|many
CASSPWDRVAETQYF
TGTGCCAGCAGCCCTTGGGACAGGGTGGCAGAGACCCAGTACTTC
>TRBV6-1|NA|TRBJ2-1|many
CASSEARGGLRSYNEQFF
TGTGCCAGCAGTGAAGCGCGCGGAGGCCTACGCTCCTACAATGAGCAGTTCTTC
>TRBV27|NA|TRBJ1-2|NA
CASSAGNGYTF
TGTGCCAGCAGTGCGGGGAATGGCTACACCTTC